The clone carrying this T cell receptor beta chain has more than one count but fewer than ten. TCRdb reprocessed the RT-PCR reads via MiXCR and lists one record per CDR3 protein. This sample carries about 680,000 distinct CDR3 sequences, more than 13% of them seen once, and the ten largest clones take 3% to 4.5%. From germline, CDR1 is LGHDT and CDR2 YNNKEL (reference sequence). The CDR3 extends over 16 amino acids. The ends lost 4 bases at V and 4 bases at J; junction bases unmatched: 11. This TCR was sampled from a female donor in good health, serving as a healthy control. The chain joins TRBV3-1 to TRBJ2-3, with 7 bases identical to TRBD2. Source material: memory CD4+ T cells from blood. The CDR3 spells CASSLRGGSGSDTQYF. In DNA form, the CDR3 reads TGTGCCAGCAGCCTAAGGGGCGGGAGCGGCTCAGATACGCAGTATTTT.